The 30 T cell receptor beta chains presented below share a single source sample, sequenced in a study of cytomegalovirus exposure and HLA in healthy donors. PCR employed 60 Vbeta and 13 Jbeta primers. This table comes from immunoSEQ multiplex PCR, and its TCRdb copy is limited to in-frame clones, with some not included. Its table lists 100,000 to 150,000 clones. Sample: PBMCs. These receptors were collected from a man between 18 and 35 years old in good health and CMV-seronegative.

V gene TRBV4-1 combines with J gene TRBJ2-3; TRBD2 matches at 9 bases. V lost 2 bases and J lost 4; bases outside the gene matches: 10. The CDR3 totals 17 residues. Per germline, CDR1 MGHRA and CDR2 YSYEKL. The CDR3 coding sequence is TGCGCCAGCAGCCAACGGATACTAGCGGGTATAGCAGATACGCAGTATTTT. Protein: CASSQRILAGIADTQYF.

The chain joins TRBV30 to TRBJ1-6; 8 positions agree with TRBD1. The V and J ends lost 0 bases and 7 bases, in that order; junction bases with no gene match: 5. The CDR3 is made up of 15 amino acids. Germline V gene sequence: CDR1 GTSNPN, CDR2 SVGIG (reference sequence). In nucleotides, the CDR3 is TGTGCCTGGAGTGTTGGACAGGGAGGGAATTCACCCCTCCACTTT. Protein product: CAWSVGQGGNSPLHF. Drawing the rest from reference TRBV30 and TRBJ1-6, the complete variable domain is SQTIHQWPATLVQPVGSPLSLECTVEGTSNPNLYWYRQAAGRGLQLLFYSVGIGQISSEVPQNLSASRPQDRQFILSSKKLLLSDSGFYLCAWSVGQGGNSPLHFGNGTRLTVT.

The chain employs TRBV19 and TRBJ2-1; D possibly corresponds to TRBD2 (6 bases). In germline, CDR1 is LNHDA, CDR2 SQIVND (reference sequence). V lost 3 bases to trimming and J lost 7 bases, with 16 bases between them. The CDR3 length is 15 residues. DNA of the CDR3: TGTGCCAGTAGTATTGGTAGCGGACGCGCTAATGAGCAGTTCTTC. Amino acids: CASSIGSGRANEQFF. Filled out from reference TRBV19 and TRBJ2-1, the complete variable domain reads DGGITQSPKYLFRKEGQNVTLSCEQNLNHDAMYWYRQDPGQGLRLIYYSQIVNDFQKGDIAEGYSVSREKKESFPLTVTSAQKNPTAFYLCASSIGSGRANEQFFGPGTRLTVL.

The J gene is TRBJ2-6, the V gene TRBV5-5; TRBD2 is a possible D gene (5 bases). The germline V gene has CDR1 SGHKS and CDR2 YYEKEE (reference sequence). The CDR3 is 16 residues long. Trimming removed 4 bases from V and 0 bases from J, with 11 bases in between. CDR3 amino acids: CASSPGIHSGANVLTF. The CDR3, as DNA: TGTGCCAGCAGCCCCGGGATTCACTCTGGGGCCAACGTCCTGACTTTC.

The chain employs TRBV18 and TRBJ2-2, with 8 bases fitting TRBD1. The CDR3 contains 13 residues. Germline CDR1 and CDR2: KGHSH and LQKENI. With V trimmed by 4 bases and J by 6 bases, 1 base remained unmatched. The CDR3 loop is CASSRTGSGELFF. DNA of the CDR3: TGTGCCAGCTCACGGACAGGGTCCGGGGAGCTGTTTTTT.

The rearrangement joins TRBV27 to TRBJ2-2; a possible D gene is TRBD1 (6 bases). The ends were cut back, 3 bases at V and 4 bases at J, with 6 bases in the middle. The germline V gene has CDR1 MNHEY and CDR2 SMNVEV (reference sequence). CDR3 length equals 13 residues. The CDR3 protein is CASSFRGTGELFF. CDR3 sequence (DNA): TGTGCCAGCAGTTTCAGGGGCACCGGGGAGCTGTTTTTT.

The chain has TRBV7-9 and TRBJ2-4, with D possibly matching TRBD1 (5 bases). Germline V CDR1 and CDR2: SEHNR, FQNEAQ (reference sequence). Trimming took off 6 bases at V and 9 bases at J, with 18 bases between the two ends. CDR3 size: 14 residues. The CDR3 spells CASSLDSLSGIQYF. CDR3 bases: TGTGCCAGCAGTCTAGACAGCCTCTCAGGCATTCAGTACTTC.

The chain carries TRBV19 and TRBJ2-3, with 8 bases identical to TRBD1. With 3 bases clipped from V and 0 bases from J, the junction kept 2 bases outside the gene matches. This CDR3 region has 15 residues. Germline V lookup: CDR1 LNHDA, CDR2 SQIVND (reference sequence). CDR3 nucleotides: TGTGCCAGTAGTATCGACAGGGGTAGCACAGATACGCAGTATTTT. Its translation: CASSIDRGSTDTQYF.

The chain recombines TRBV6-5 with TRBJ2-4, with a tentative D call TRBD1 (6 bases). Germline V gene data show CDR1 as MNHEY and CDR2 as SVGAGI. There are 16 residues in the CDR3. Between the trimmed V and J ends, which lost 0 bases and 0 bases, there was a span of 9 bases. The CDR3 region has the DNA TGTGCCAGCAGTTACTCCAGGGGCCGAGCCAAAAACATTCAGTACTTC. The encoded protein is CASSYSRGRAKNIQYF.

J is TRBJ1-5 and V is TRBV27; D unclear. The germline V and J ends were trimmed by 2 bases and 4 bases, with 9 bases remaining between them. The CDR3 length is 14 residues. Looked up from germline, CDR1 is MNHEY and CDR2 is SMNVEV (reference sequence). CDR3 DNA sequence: TGTGCCAGCAGTTTAGACGGGGTGAATCAGCCCCAGCATTTT. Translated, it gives CASSLDGVNQPQHF.

CDR3 amino acids: CASSEFGRGTGELFF. The CDR3 DNA sequence: TGCGCCAGCAGTGAGTTCGGGCGAGGGACCGGGGAGCTGTTTTTT. The gene calls are TRBV10-2 and TRBJ2-2; perhaps TRBD2 as D (5 bases). V was shortened by 1 base and J by 5 bases, with 11 bases between the two germline ends. There are 15 residues in the CDR3. Looked up from germline, CDR1 is WSHSY and CDR2 is SAAADI.

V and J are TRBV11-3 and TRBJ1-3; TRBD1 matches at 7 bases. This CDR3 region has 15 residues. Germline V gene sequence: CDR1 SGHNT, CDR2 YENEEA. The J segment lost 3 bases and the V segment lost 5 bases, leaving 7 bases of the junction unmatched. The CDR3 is CASSPGTAIGNTIYF. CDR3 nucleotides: TGTGCCAGCAGCCCCGGGACAGCAATTGGAAACACCATATATTTT.

CDR3 sequence: CASSLPGEAFF. Written as DNA, the CDR3 is TGTGCCAGCAGCTTACCGGGGGAAGCTTTCTTT. This sequence joins TRBV7-9 and TRBJ1-1; D remains ambiguous. CDR1 is SEHNR and CDR2 is FQNEAQ in the germline V gene (reference sequence). This CDR3 has 11 residues. Trimming removed 2 bases at V and 8 bases at J, with 6 bases between.

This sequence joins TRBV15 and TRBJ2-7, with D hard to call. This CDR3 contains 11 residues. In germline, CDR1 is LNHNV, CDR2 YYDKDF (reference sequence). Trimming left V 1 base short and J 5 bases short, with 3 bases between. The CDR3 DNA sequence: TGTGCCACCAGCAGAGGGCACGAGCAGTACTTC. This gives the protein CATSRGHEQYF.

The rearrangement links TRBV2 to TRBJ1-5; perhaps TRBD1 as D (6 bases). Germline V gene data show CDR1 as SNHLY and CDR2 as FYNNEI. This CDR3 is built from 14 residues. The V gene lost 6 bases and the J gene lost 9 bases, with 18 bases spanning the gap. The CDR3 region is CASRARTAAGPQHF. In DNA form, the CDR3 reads TGTGCCAGCAGAGCCCGGACAGCCGCAGGGCCCCAGCATTTT. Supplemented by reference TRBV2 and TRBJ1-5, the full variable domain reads EPEVTQTPSHQVTQMGQEVILRCVPISNHLYFYWYRQILGQKVEFLVSFYNNEISEKSEIFDDQFSVERPDGSNFTLKIRSTKLEDSAMYFCASRARTAAGPQHFGDGTRLSIL.

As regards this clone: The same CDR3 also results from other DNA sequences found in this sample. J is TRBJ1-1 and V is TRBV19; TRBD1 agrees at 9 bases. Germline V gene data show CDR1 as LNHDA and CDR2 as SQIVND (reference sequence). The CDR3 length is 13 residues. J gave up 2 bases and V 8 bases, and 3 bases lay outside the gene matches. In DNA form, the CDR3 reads TGTGCCAGTCGGGACAGGGCCAACACTGAAGCTTTCTTT. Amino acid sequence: CASRDRANTEAFF.

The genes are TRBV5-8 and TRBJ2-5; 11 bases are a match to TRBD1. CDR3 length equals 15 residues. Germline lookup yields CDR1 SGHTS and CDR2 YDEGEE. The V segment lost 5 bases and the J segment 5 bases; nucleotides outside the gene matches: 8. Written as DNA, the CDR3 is TGTGCCAGCAGTTTTGGACAGGGGGCTGGGGAGACCCAGTACTTC. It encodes CASSFGQGAGETQYF.

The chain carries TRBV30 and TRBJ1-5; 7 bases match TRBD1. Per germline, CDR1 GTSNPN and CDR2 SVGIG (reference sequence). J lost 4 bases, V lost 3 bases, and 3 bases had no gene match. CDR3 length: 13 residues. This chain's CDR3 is CAWRKQGNQPQHF. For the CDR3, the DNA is TGTGCCTGGAGAAAACAGGGGAATCAGCCCCAGCATTTT.

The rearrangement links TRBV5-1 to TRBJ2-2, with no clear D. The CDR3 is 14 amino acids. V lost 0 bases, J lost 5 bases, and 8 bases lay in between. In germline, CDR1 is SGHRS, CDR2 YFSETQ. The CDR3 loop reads CASSLDGSTGELFF. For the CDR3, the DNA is TGCGCCAGCAGCTTGGACGGTTCAACCGGGGAGCTGTTTTTT.

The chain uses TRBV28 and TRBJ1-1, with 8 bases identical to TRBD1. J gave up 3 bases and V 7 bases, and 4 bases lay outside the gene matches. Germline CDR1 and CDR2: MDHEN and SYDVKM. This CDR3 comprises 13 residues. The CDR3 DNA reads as TGTGCCAGCAAAACAGGGGGGGACACTGAAGCTTTCTTT. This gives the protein CASKTGGDTEAFF.

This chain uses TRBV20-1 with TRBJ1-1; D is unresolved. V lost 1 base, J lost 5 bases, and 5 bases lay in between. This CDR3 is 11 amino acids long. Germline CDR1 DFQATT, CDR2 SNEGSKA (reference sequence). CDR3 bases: TGCAGTGCTAGAGTACAGACTGAAGCTTTCTTT. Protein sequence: CSARVQTEAFF.

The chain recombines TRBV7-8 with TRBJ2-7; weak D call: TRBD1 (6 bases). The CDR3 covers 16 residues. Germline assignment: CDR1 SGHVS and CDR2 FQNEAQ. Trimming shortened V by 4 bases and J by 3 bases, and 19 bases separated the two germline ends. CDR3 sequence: CASSSPKGTSYYEQYF. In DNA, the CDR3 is TGTGCCAGCAGCTCGCCAAAGGGGACATCATACTACGAGCAGTACTTC.

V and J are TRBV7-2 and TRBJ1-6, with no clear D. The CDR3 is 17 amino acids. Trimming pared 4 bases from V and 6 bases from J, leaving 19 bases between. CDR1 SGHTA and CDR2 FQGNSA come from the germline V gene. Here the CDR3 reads CASSWNVYPGLNSPLHF. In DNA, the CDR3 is TGTGCCAGCAGCTGGAACGTTTACCCGGGTCTTAATTCACCCCTCCACTTT.

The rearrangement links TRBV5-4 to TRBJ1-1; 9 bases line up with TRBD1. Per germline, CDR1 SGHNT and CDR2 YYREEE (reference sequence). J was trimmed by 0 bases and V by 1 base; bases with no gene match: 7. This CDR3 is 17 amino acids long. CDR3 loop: CASSLIWRQGVNTEAFF. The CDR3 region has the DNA TGTGCCAGCAGCTTGATTTGGCGACAGGGGGTGAACACTGAAGCTTTCTTT.

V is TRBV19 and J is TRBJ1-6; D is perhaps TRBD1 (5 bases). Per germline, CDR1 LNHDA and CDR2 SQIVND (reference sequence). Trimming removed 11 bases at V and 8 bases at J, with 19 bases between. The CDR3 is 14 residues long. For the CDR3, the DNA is TGTGCCGCGCAGGGAGGGGTTCTGGATTCACCCCTCCACTTT. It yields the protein CAAQGGVLDSPLHF.

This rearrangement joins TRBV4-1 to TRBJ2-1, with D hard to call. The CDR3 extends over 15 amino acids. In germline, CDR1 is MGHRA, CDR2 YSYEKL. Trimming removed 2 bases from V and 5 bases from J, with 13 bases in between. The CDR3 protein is CASSQPRLKHNEQFF. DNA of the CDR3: TGCGCCAGCAGCCAACCTCGCCTCAAGCACAATGAGCAGTTCTTC.

The DNA for the CDR3 is TGTGCCAGCAGTTCACACGGGACAGGGGTTTACGAGCAGTACTTC. This gives the protein CASSSHGTGVYEQYF. This chain joins TRBV28 and TRBJ2-7; 10 nucleotides match TRBD1. Germline V gene data show CDR1 as MDHEN and CDR2 as SYDVKM. The CDR3 is 15 residues long. V lost 4 bases to trimming and J lost 4 bases; unmatched junction nucleotides: 7.

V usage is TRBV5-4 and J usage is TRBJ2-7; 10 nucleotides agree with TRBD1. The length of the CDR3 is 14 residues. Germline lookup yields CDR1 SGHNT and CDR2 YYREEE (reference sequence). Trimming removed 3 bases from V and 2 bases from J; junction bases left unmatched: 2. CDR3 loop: CASSWGQGTYEQYF. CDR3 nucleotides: TGTGCCAGCAGCTGGGGACAGGGGACCTACGAGCAGTACTTC.

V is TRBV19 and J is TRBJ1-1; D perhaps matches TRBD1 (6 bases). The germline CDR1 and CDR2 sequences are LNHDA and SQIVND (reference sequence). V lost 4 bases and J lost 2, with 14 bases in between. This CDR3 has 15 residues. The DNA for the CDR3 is TGTGCCAGTAGTACCTCCGGACAGCCAAACACTGAAGCTTTCTTT. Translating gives CASSTSGQPNTEAFF. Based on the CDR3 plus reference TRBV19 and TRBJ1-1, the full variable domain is DGGITQSPKYLFRKEGQNVTLSCEQNLNHDAMYWYRQDPGQGLRLIYYSQIVNDFQKGDIAEGYSVSREKKESFPLTVTSAQKNPTAFYLCASSTSGQPNTEAFFGQGTRLTVV.

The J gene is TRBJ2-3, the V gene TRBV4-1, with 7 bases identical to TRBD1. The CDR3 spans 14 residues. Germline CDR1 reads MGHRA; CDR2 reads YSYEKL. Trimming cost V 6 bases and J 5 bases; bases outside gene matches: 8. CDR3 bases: TGCGCCAGCAGGAGGACAGGACGGGGAGATACGCAGTATTTT. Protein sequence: CASRRTGRGDTQYF.